This T cell receptor (beta chain) stems from a study of T cell responses to AZD1222 COVID-19 vaccine. Whole-study results and caveats: All repertoire sampling was performed exclusively after the peak T cell response. Donors skewed white British and female; clonal diversity was possibly underestimated. Vaccine-related CD4 TCRs covered spike, predominating at 160-218 and 743-854.

Only in-frame clones appear in the TCRdb table, and some are missing; sequencing was by immunoSEQ multiplex PCR. This sample carries about 110,000 clones, roughly 87% of them seen once, and the ten largest clones take 3.5% to 4.5%. Concerning this clone itself: Its antigen is unknown.

The CDR3 consists of 14 residues. V lost 4 bases and J lost 4; bases outside the gene matches: 5. Per the germline V gene, CDR1 is LGHDT and CDR2 is YNNKEL (reference sequence). The source is an adult in good health. The sample consisted of peripheral blood, taken on day 0 of AZD1222 vaccination. The chain combines TRBV3-1 (or the pseudogene TRBV3-2) with TRBJ1-1; 8 positions agree with TRBD1. CDR3 protein: CASSPSRGLTEAFF. CDR3 in DNA: TGTGCCAGCAGCCCCTCCAGGGGGCTCACTGAAGCTTTCTTT.